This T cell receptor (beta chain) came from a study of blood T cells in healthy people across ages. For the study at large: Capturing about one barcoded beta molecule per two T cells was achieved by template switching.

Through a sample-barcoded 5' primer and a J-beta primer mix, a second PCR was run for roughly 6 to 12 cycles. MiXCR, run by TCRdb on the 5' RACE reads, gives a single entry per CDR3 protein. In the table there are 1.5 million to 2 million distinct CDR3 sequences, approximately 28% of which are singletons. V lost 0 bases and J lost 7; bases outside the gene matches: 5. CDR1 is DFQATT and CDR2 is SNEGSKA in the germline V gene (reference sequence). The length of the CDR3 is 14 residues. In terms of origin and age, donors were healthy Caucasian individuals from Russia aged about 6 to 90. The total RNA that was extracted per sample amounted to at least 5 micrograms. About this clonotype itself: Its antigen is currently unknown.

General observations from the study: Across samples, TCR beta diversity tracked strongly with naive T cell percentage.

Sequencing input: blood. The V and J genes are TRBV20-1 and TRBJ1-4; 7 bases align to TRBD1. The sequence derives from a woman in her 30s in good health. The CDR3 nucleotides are TGCAGTGCTAGAGACGGCAGGGGGGGTGAAAAACTGTTTTTT. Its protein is CSARDGRGGEKLFF.